This T cell receptor (beta chain) was observed in a study of Graves' ophthalmopathy and Graves' hyperthyroidism. RNA transcripts provided the template for amplifying TCR beta CDR3 regions. RT-PCR was first run with HTBI primers, then multiplex PCR in a second round. One entry per CDR3 protein results from TCRdb running MiXCR on the multiplex PCR reads. Of roughly 500,000 distinct CDR3 sequences listed, under 15% are singletons. Trimming shortened V by 6 bases and J by 5 bases, and 13 bases separated the two germline ends. The CDR3 consists of 13 residues. Germline loops: CDR1 MNHEY, CDR2 SVGAGI. This clonotype has a count of ten or more.

Material: blood. The chain has TRBV6-5 and TRBJ2-5; possibly TRBD2 for D (6 bases). The clonotype originates from a woman aged 30 to 39 with Graves' ophthalmopathy. CDR3 in amino acids: CASSMWSGETQYF. The CDR3 DNA sequence: TGTGCCAGCAGCATGTGGAGCGGGGAGACCCAGTACTTC.